This T cell receptor (beta chain) is drawn from a study of cytotoxic CD8 clonotypes in ibrutinib-treated CLL. Sequenced by immunoSEQ multiplex PCR; TCRdb stores in-frame clones only, minus some. The sample includes approximately 32,000 clones, almost 70% of them seen just once. Concerning this clone: Its antigen is still unknown.

Frozen-stored PBMCs produced 1.5 to 2.5 micrograms of genomic DNA for TCR beta libraries. The germline gives CDR1 MNHEY, CDR2 SVGAGI. V lost 5 bases to trimming and J lost 4 bases, with 9 bases between them. The CDR3 sequence is 13 residues long. General study findings and limits: The public clonotypes identified were infrequent and showed contraction or stability on treatment.

The rearrangement uses TRBV6-5 and TRBJ1-3, with TRBD1 as a possible D gene (5 bases). Sample: PBMCs, taken before ibrutinib treatment. The TCR comes from a human donor with chronic lymphocytic leukemia. The CDR3 DNA follows: TGTGCCAGCAGTAGGGGCGAGGGAAACACCATATATTTT. Translating it yields CASSRGEGNTIYF.